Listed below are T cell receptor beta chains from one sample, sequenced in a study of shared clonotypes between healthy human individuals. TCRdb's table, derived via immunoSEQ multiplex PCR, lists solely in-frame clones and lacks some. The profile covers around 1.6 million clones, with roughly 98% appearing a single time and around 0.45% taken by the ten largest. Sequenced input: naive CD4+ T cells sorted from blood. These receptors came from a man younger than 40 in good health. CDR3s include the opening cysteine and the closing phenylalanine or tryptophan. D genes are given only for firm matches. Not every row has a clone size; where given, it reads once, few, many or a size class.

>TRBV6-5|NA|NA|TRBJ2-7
TGTGCCAGCAGTTACCAAACTAGGGGGTACGAGCAGTACTTC
CASSYQTRGYEQYF
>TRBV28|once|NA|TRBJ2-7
TGTGCCAGCACCCCAGCCCTTTTTAGCTCCTACGAGCAGTACTTC
CASTPALFSSYEQYF
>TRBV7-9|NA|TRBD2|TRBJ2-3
TGTGCCAGCAGCAGGGGACTAGCGGTGAGCACAGATACGCAGTATTTT
CASSRGLAVSTDTQYF
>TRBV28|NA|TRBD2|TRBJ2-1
TGTGCCAGCAGTCCGACTAGCGGGAGGGCATACAATGAGCAGTTCTTC
CASSPTSGRAYNEQFF
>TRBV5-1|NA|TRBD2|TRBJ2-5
TGCGCCAGCAGCTTGGCAGTCAGAGGGACTAGCGGGCAAGAGACCCAGTACTTC
CASSLAVRGTSGQETQYF
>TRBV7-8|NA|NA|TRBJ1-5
TGTGCCAGCAGCTTAGCGGTTATCCGACGGGATGATGGTCAGCCCCAGCATTTT
CASSLAVIRRDDGQPQHF
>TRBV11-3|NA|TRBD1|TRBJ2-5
TGTGCCAGCAGCTTAGGACAGGGGGCCGGGGAGACCCAGTACTTC
CASSLGQGAGETQYF
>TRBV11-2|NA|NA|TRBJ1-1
TGTGCCAGCAGCCCCCCCGGGGAAACTGAAGCTTTCTTT
CASSPPGETEAFF
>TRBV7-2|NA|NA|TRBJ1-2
TGTGCCAGCAGCCACCGCGGGTCCTATGGCTACACCTTC
CASSHRGSYGYTF
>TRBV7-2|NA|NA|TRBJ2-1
TGTGCCAGCAGCCCTCCGGACGCCAGCTCCTACAATGAGCAGTTCTTC
CASSPPDASSYNEQFF
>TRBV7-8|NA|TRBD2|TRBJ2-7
TGTGCCAGCCGTCTAGCGGGAGGGCCCCACGAGCAGTACTTC
CASRLAGGPHEQYF
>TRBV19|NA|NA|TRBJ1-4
TGTGCCAGTAGTATAAAGTGGTTTTCGGGAAGGGAAAATGAAAAACTGTTTTTT
CASSIKWFSGRENEKLFF
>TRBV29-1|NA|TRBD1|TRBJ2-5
TGCAGCGTTGCTCGGACAGGGAACCAAGAGACCCAGTACTTC
CSVARTGNQETQYF
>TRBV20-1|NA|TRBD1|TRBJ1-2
TGCAAAAGACAGGGGAACTATGGCTACACCTTC
CKRQGNYGYTF
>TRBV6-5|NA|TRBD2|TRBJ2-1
TGTGCCAGCAGACGGACTAGCGGGAGCAATGAGCAGTTCTTC
CASRRTSGSNEQFF
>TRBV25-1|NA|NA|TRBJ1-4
TGTGCCAGCAGTTTTAGGATTGGTGAAAAACTGTTTTTT
CASSFRIGEKLFF
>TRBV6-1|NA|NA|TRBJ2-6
TGTGCCAGCAGTGTAGCAGCGGCCTTCAGCTCTGGGGCCAACGTCCTGACTTTC
CASSVAAAFSSGANVLTF
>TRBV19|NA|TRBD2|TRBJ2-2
TGCGGCGCGGGGGATAACACCGGGGAGCTGTTTTTT
CGAGDNTGELFF
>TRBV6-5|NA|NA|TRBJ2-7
TGTGCCAGCAGCCCCCGGCAACCTGGGGGTTACGAGCAGTACTTC
CASSPRQPGGYEQYF
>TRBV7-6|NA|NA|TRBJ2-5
TGTGCCAGCAGCGCTACAACCGTAGGATCAGGGACCCAGTACTTC
CASSATTVGSGTQYF
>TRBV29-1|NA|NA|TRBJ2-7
TGCAGCGTTGAAGAAGGGTTGTACGAGCAGTACTTC
CSVEEGLYEQYF
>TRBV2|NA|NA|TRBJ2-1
TGTGCCAGCCAGGGGTCTTATTACAATGAGCAGTTCTTC
CASQGSYYNEQFF
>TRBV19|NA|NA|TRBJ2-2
TGTGCCAGTAGTATAGATGGGGGGGAGCTGTTTTTT
CASSIDGGELFF
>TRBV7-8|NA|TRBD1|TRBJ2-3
TGTGCCAGCAGCTTCTCCCGGGACAGGGGGCGCGTAGATACGCAGTATTTT
CASSFSRDRGRVDTQYF
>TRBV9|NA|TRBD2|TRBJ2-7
TGTGCCAGCAGCGTAGTTCCTAGCGGGCCACCCTACGAGCAGTACTTC
CASSVVPSGPPYEQYF
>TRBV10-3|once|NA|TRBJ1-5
TGTGCCATCAATGCGGGGGGTCAGCCCCAGCATTTT
CAINAGGQPQHF
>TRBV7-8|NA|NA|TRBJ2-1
TGTGCCAGCAGGGTCGGCGGGTGGAGCTACAATGAGCAGTTCTTC
CASRVGGWSYNEQFF
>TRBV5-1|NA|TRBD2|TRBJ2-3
TGCGCCAGCAGCTTGCGGGAGGGGGGTTCGTACCCCGATACGCAGTATTTT
CASSLREGGSYPDTQYF
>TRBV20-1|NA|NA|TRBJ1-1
TGCAGTGCTACAGGGCCCACTGAAGCTTTCTTT
CSATGPTEAFF
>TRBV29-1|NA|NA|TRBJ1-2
TGCAGCGTTGAATCGATACTCGGAGGCTACACCTTC
CSVESILGGYTF
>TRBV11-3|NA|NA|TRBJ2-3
TGTGCCAGCAGCTTGGCAGATACGCAGTATTTT
CASSLADTQYF
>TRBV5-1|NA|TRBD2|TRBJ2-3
TGCGCCAGCAGCTTGGCCTTAGCGGGAGTTATAGATACGCAGTATTTT
CASSLALAGVIDTQYF
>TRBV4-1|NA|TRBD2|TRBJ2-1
TGCGCCAGCAGCCAAACCCGGGGACTAGCGGTCTACAATGAGCAGTTCTTC
CASSQTRGLAVYNEQFF
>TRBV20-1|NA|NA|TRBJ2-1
TGCAGTGCTAGAAGTGGGGAGCAGTTCTTC
CSARSGEQFF
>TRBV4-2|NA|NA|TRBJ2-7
TGTGCCAGCAGCCAAGTGGGATCCACGGACTACGAGCAGTACTTC
CASSQVGSTDYEQYF
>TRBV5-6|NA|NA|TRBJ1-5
TGTGCCAGCAGCTTGGGTGAGGGCAGGAATCAGCCCCAGCATTTT
CASSLGEGRNQPQHF
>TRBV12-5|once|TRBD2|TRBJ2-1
TGTGCTAGTGGTTCAATATGGCGGGAGGAAGGGAATGAGCAGTTCTTC
CASGSIWREEGNEQFF
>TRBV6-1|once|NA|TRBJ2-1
TGTGCCAGCAGTGAATTTCACACCCACAATGAGCAGTTCTTC
CASSEFHTHNEQFF
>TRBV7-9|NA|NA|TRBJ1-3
TGTGCCAGCAGCTTGCGCCGGGGCCTCTCTGGAAACACCATATATTTT
CASSLRRGLSGNTIYF
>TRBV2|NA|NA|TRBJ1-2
TGTGCCAGCAGCCCGGGTCCTACTTATGGCTACACCTTC
CASSPGPTYGYTF
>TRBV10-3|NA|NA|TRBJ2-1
TGTGCCATCTGGCGAGGAGAGGGGGCCTACAATGAGCAGTTCTTC
CAIWRGEGAYNEQFF
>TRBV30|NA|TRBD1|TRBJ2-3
TGTGCCTGGAGTACCCGGGACAGTGGCACAGATACGCAGTATTTT
CAWSTRDSGTDTQYF